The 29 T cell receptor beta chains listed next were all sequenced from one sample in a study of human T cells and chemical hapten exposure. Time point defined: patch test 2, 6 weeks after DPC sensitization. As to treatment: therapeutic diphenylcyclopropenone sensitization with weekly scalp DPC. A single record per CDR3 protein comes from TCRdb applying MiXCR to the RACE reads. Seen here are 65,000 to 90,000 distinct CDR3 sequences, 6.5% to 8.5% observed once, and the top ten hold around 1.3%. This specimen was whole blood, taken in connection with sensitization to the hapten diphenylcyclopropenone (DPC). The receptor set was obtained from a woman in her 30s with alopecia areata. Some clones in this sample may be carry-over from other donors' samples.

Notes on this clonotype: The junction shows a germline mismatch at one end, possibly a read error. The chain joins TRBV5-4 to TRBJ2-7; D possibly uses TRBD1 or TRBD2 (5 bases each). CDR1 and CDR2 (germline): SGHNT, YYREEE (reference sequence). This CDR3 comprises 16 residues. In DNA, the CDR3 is TGTGCCAGCAGCCCTGATCCGGGACCAACGAACTACGAGCAGGACTTC. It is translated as CASSPDPGPTNYEQDF.

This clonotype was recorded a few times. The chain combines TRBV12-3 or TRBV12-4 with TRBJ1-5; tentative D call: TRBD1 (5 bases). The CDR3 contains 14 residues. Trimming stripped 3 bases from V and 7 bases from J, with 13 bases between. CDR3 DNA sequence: TGTGCCAGCAGTTTCGACACTTGGGGGCAGCCCCAGCATTTT. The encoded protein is CASSFDTWGQPQHF.

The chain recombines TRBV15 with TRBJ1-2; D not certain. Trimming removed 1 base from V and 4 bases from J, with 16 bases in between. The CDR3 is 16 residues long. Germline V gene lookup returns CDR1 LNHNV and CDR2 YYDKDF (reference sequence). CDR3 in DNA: TGTGCCACCAGCAGAGGGTCGGGTGCGGGGTTCTATGGCTACACCTTC. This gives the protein CATSRGSGAGFYGYTF.

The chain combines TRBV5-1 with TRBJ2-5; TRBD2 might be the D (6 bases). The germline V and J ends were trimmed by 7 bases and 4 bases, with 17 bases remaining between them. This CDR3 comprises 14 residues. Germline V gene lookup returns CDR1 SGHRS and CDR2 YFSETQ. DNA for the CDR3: TGCGCCAGCGGAGGGGCGGGTAGAGGAGAGACCCAGTACTTC. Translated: CASGGAGRGETQYF.

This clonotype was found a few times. For the CDR3, the DNA is TGTGCCATCAGCGGGCCCGTGGGGCAAGAGACCCAGTACTTC. It specifies CAISGPVGQETQYF. The chain has TRBV10-3 and TRBJ2-5; no clear D gene. Germline assignment: CDR1 ENHRY and CDR2 SYGVKD. CDR3 length equals 14 residues. V was clipped by 6 bases and J by 2 bases, with 13 bases between them.

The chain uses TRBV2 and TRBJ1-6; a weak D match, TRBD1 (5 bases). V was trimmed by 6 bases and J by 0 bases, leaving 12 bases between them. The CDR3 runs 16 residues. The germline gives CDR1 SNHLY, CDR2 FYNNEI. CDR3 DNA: TGTGCCAGCAGCTGGGACGCGAGCTCCTATAATTCACCCCTCCACTTT. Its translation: CASSWDASSYNSPLHF.

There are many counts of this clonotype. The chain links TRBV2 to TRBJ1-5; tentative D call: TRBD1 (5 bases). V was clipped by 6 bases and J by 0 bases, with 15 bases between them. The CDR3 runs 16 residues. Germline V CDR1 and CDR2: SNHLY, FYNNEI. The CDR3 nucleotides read TGTGCCAGCAGCGCACAGGTGGGGTATAGCAATCAGCCCCAGCATTTT. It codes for CASSAQVGYSNQPQHF.

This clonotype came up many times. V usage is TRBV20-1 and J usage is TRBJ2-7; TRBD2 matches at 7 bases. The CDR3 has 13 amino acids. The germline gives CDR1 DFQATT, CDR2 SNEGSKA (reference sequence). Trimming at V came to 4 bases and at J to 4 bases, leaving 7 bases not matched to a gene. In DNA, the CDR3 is TGCAGTGCTACGACCCGACTAGCTTACGAGCAGTACTTC. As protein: CSATTRLAYEQYF.

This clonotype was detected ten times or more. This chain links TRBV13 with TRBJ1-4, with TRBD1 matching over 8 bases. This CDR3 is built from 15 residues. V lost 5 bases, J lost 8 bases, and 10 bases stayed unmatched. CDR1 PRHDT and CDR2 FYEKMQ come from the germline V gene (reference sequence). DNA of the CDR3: TGTGCCAGCAGCGGAGACAGGGGAATAAGCGAAAAACTGTTTTTT. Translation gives CASSGDRGISEKLFF.

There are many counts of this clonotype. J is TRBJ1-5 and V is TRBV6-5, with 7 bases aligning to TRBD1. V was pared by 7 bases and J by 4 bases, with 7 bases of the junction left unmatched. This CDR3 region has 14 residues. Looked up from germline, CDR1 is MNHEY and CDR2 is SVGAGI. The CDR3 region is CASTSTGQNQPQHF. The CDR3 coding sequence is TGTGCCAGCACCTCGACAGGGCAGAATCAGCCCCAGCATTTT.

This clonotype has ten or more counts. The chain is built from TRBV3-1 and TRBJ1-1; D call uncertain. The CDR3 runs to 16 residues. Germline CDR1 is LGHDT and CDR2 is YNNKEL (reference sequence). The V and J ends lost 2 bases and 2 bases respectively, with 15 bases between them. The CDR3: CASSQSLDLGNTEAFF. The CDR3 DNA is TGTGCCAGCAGCCAATCCTTGGACCTCGGAAACACTGAAGCTTTCTTT.

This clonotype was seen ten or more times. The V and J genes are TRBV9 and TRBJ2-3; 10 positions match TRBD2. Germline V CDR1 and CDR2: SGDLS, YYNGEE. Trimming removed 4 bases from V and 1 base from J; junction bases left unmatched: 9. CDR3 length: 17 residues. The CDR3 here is CASSSRSGGAGTDTQYF. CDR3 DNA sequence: TGTGCCAGCAGCTCGCGAAGCGGGGGGGCCGGCACAGATACGCAGTATTTT.

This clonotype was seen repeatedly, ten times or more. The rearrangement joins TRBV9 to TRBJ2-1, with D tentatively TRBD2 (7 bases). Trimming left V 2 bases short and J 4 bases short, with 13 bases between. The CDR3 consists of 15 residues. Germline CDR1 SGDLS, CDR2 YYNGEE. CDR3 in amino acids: CASSVGGALYNEQFF. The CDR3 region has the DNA TGTGCCAGCAGCGTTGGGGGGGCGCTTTACAATGAGCAGTTCTTC.

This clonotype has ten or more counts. DNA for the CDR3: TGCGCCAGCAGCATACCTAACAGGGGTCAAGAGACCCAGTACTTC. Residues: CASSIPNRGQETQYF. V usage is TRBV5-1 and J usage is TRBJ2-5, with 7 bases matching TRBD1. V shed 4 bases, J shed 2 bases, and the junction held 8 bases outside the gene matches. This CDR3 has 15 amino acids. The V gene's germline CDR1 is SGHRS and CDR2 YFSETQ.

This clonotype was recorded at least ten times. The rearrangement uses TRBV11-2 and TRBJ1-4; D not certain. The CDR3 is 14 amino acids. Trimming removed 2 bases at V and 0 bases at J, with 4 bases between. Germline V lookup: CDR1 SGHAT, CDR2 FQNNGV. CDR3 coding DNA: TGTGCCAGCAGCTTAACTACAACTAATGAAAAACTGTTTTTT. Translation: CASSLTTTNEKLFF.

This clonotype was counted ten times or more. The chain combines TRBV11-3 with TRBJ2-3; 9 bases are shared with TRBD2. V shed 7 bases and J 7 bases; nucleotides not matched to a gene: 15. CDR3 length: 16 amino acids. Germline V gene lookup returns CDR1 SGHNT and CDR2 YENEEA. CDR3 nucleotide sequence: TGTGCCAGCACCCCAAGGGCGGGGGGGAGGCGGCATACGCAGTATTTT. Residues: CASTPRAGGRRHTQYF. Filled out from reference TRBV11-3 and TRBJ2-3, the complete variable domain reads EAGVVQSPRYKIIEKKQPVAFWCNPISGHNTLYWYLQNLGQGPELLIRYENEEAVDDSQLPKDRFSAERLKGVDSTLKIQPAELGDSAVYLCASTPRAGGRRHTQYFGPGTRLTVL.

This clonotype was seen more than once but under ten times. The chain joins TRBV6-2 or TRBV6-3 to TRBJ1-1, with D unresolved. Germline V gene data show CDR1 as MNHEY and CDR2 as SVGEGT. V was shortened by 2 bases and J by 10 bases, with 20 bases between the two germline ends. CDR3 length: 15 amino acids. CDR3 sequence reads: CASSYRPLGGWAAFF. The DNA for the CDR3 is TGTGCCAGCAGTTACAGGCCGCTGGGAGGTTGGGCAGCTTTCTTT.

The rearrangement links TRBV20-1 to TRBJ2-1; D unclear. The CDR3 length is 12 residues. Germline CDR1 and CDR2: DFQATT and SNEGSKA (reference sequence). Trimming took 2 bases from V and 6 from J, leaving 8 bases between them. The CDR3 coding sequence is TGCAGTGCTAGACACACTCGCAATGAGCAGTTCTTC. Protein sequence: CSARHTRNEQFF.

CDR3 residues: CSARDPTGNSPLHF. The CDR3 DNA is TGCAGTGCTAGAGACCCTACCGGGAATTCACCCCTCCACTTT. J is TRBJ1-6 and V is TRBV20-1, with D hard to call. This CDR3 is 14 amino acids long. Deletions cut 0 bases from V and 7 bases from J, with 10 bases between. Germline V gives CDR1 DFQATT, CDR2 SNEGSKA (reference sequence).

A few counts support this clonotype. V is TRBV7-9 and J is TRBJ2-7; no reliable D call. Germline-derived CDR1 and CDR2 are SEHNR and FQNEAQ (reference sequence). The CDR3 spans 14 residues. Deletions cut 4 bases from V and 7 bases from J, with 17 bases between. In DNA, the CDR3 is TGTGCCAGCAGCTCCGATACCACACGAGGTGAGCAGTACTTC. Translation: CASSSDTTRGEQYF.

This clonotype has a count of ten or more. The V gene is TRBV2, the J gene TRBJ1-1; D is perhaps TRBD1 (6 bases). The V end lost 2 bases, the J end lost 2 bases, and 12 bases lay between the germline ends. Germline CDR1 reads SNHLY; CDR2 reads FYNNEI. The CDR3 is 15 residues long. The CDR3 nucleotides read TGTGCCAGCAGTGAATATAGGACAGCAAACACTGAAGCTTTCTTT. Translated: CASSEYRTANTEAFF.

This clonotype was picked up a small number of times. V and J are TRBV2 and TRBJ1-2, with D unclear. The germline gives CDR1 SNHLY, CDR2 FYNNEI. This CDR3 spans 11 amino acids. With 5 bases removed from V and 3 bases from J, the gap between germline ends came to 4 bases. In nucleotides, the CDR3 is TGTGCCAGCAGTCGGTACTATGGCTACACCTTC. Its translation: CASSRYYGYTF. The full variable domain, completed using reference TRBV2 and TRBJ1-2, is EPEVTQTPSHQVTQMGQEVILRCVPISNHLYFYWYRQILGQKVEFLVSFYNNEISEKSEIFDDQFSVERPDGSNFTLKIRSTKLEDSAMYFCASSRYYGYTFGSGTRLTVV.

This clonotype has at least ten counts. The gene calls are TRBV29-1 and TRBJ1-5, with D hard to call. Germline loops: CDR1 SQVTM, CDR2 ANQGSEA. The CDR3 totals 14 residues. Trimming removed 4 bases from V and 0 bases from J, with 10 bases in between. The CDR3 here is CSVGVGYSNQPQHF. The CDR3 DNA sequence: TGCAGCGTTGGGGTCGGTTATAGCAATCAGCCCCAGCATTTT.

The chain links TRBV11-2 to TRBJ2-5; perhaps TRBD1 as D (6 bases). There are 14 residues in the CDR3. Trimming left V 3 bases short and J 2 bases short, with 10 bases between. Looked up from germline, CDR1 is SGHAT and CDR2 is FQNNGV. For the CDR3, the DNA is TGTGCCAGCAGCTTTACCGGGACACAAGAGACCCAGTACTTC. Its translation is CASSFTGTQETQYF.

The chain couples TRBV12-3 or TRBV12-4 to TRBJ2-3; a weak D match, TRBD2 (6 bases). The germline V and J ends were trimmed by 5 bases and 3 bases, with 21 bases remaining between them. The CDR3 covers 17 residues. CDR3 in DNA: TGTGCCAGCAGTCCCCACGTCGGGCCCGGGGGTACAGATACGCAGTATTTT. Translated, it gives CASSPHVGPGGTDTQYF.

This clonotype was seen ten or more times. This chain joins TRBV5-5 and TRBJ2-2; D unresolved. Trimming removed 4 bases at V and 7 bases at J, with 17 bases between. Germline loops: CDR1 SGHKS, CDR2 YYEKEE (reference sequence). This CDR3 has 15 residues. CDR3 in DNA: TGTGCCAGCAGCCAAGTCGGACGATTGGGCGGGGAGCTGTTTTTT. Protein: CASSQVGRLGGELFF.

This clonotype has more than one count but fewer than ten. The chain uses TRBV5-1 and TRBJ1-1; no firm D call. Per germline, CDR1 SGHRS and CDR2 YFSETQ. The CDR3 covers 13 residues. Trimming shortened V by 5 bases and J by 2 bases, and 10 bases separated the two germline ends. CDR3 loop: CASRLQSNTEAFF. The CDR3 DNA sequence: TGCGCCAGCAGACTCCAGAGCAACACTGAAGCTTTCTTT.

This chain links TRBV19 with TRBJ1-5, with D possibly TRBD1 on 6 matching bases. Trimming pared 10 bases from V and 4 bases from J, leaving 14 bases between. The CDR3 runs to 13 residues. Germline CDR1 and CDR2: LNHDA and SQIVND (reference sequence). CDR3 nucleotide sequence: TGTGCCACCGACGGACAGCCAAATCAGCCCCAGCATTTT. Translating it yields CATDGQPNQPQHF.

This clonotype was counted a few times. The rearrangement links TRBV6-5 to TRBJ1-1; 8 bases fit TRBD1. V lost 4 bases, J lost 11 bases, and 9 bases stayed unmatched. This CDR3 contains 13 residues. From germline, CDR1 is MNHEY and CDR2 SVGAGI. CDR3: CASSSQGATKAFF. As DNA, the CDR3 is TGTGCCAGCAGTTCTCAGGGGGCGACGAAGGCTTTCTTT.